A selection of T cell receptor beta chains follows, all from one sample in a study of human T cells and chemical hapten exposure. Each CDR3 protein gets one entry after TCRdb re-called the RACE reads with MiXCR. Of under 65,000 distinct CDR3 sequences in the sample, less than 9.5% were seen once. The sequencing here drew on whole blood, taken in connection with sensitization to the hapten diphenylcyclopropenone (DPC). Receptors were obtained from a woman aged 50 to 60 with alopecia areata. Some clones in this sample may be carry-over from other donors' samples. The CDR3 runs from the conserved cysteine through the conserved F or W. Each record gives: V gene, J gene, D gene, clone size, CDR3 protein, CDR3 DNA. The D gene is left open where the match is weak. Size tells how often a clone was seen (once, few, many) or the class of an expanded clone, and some rows leave it out.

V gene: TRBV28
J gene: TRBJ1-5
D gene: -
clone size: -
CDR3 protein: CASSLWASYSNQPQHF
CDR3 DNA: TGTGCCAGCAGTTTATGGGCCAGTTATAGCAATCAGCCCCAGCATTTT

V gene: TRBV28
J gene: TRBJ1-5
D gene: -
clone size: many
CDR3 protein: CASSLVVANQPQHF
CDR3 DNA: TGTGCCAGCAGTTTGGTAGTGGCCAATCAGCCCCAGCATTTT

V gene: TRBV29-1
J gene: TRBJ2-5
D gene: -
clone size: -
CDR3 protein: CSVWDTDRETQYF
CDR3 DNA: TGCAGCGTTTGGGACACGGACCGGGAGACCCAGTACTTC

V gene: TRBV29-1
J gene: TRBJ2-3
D gene: -
clone size: -
CDR3 protein: CSVSPGHHTDTQYF
CDR3 DNA: TGCAGCGTTTCGCCGGGACACCACACAGATACGCAGTATTTT

V gene: TRBV28
J gene: TRBJ1-5
D gene: -
clone size: many
CDR3 protein: CASSSRQPQHF
CDR3 DNA: TGTGCCAGCAGTTCCAGGCAGCCCCAGCATTTT

V gene: TRBV7-9
J gene: TRBJ1-4
D gene: -
clone size: many
CDR3 protein: CASSLADNLNEKLFF
CDR3 DNA: TGTGCCAGCAGCTTAGCAGACAACTTAAATGAAAAACTGTTTTTT

V gene: TRBV14
J gene: TRBJ2-1
D gene: -
clone size: -
CDR3 protein: CASSQVRSYNEQFF
CDR3 DNA: TGTGCCAGCAGCCAAGTCCGTTCCTACAATGAGCAGTTCTTC

V gene: TRBV20-1
J gene: TRBJ2-1
D gene: TRBD2
clone size: many
CDR3 protein: CSAIAGGRNEQFF
CDR3 DNA: TGCAGTGCTATCGCGGGAGGGAGGAATGAGCAGTTCTTC

V gene: TRBV15
J gene: TRBJ2-1
D gene: TRBD1
clone size: many
CDR3 protein: CATSRGTGGSENNEQFF
CDR3 DNA: TGTGCCACCAGCAGAGGGACAGGGGGATCAGAAAACAATGAGCAGTTCTTC

V gene: TRBV20-1
J gene: TRBJ1-1
D gene: -
clone size: many
CDR3 protein: CSAPRDGGGAFF
CDR3 DNA: TGCAGTGCTCCCCGGGACGGGGGCGGAGCTTTCTTT

V gene: TRBV7-2
J gene: TRBJ1-2
D gene: TRBD1
clone size: few
CDR3 protein: CASSLPDRGIYGYTF
CDR3 DNA: TGTGCCAGCAGCTTGCCGGACAGGGGAATTTATGGCTACACCTTC

V gene: TRBV4-3
J gene: TRBJ2-2
D gene: -
clone size: -
CDR3 protein: CASSQDLLGTGELFF
CDR3 DNA: TGCGCCAGCAGCCAAGATCTGCTAGGCACCGGGGAGCTGTTTTTT

V gene: TRBV2
J gene: TRBJ2-1
D gene: TRBD2
clone size: many
CDR3 protein: CASRKLAGEYNEQFF
CDR3 DNA: TGTGCCAGCAGGAAACTAGCGGGAGAGTACAATGAGCAGTTCTTC

V gene: TRBV28
J gene: TRBJ1-1
D gene: -
clone size: many
CDR3 protein: CASSFGRREAFF
CDR3 DNA: TGTGCCAGCAGTTTTGGACGGCGTGAAGCTTTCTTT

V gene: TRBV10-2
J gene: TRBJ1-3
D gene: TRBD1
clone size: many
CDR3 protein: CASSESWQGASGNTIYF
CDR3 DNA: TGCGCCAGCAGTGAGTCGTGGCAGGGGGCTTCTGGAAACACCATATATTTT

V gene: TRBV5-1
J gene: TRBJ2-1
D gene: -
clone size: few
CDR3 protein: CASRAGRDPYNEQFF
CDR3 DNA: TGCGCCAGCCGGGCGGGGCGGGACCCCTACAATGAGCAGTTCTTC

V gene: TRBV5-1
J gene: TRBJ1-1
D gene: TRBD1
clone size: many
CDR3 protein: CASSLRQGRTEAFF
CDR3 DNA: TGCGCCAGCAGCTTGAGACAGGGTAGGACTGAAGCTTTCTTT

V gene: TRBV5-1
J gene: TRBJ2-7
D gene: TRBD1
clone size: -
CDR3 protein: CASSLVGQKSYEQYF
CDR3 DNA: TGCGCCAGCAGCTTGGTGGGACAGAAATCCTACGAGCAGTACTTC

V gene: TRBV5-1
J gene: TRBJ2-3
D gene: -
clone size: -
CDR3 protein: CASSLASDTDTQYF
CDR3 DNA: TGCGCCAGCAGCTTGGCTAGCGACACAGATACGCAGTATTTT

V gene: TRBV20-1
J gene: TRBJ2-3
D gene: TRBD1
clone size: many
CDR3 protein: CSARQDRGQVDTQYF
CDR3 DNA: TGCAGTGCTAGACAAGACAGGGGGCAGGTAGATACGCAGTATTTT

V gene: TRBV28
J gene: TRBJ1-5
D gene: TRBD1
clone size: -
CDR3 protein: CASRGTGDNQPQHF
CDR3 DNA: TGTGCCAGCCGCGGGACAGGGGACAATCAGCCCCAGCATTTT

V gene: TRBV28
J gene: TRBJ1-4
D gene: TRBD1
clone size: many
CDR3 protein: CASSAYRGLGEKLFF
CDR3 DNA: TGTGCCAGCAGTGCCTACAGGGGTCTTGGGGAAAAACTGTTTTTT

V gene: TRBV12-3/TRBV12-4
J gene: TRBJ1-3
D gene: -
clone size: many
CDR3 protein: CASSFRELGNTIYF
CDR3 DNA: TGTGCCAGCAGTTTTCGAGAGCTCGGAAACACCATATATTTT

V gene: TRBV7-2
J gene: TRBJ1-6
D gene: -
clone size: many
CDR3 protein: CASNPDTGRLNSPLHF
CDR3 DNA: TGTGCCAGCAACCCAGATACGGGACGGTTGAATTCACCCCTCCACTTT

V gene: TRBV28
J gene: TRBJ2-1
D gene: TRBD2
clone size: many
CDR3 protein: CASRSPGLAGGNEQFF
CDR3 DNA: TGTGCCAGCAGATCACCGGGACTAGCGGGAGGGAATGAGCAGTTCTTC

V gene: TRBV7-9
J gene: TRBJ2-1
D gene: -
clone size: many
CDR3 protein: CASSFPQRKSSYNEQFF
CDR3 DNA: TGTGCCAGCAGCTTTCCGCAGCGGAAGAGCTCCTACAATGAGCAGTTCTTC